The rows below give T cell receptor beta chains drawn from one sample of a study of T-cell memory formation after mild COVID-19. TCRdb passed the 5' RACE reads through MiXCR, listing each CDR3 protein once. Here the sample spans about 140,000 distinct CDR3 sequences, around 15% being singletons. Sequencing input: PBMCs or a T cell subset sorted from them (not recorded which). These receptors came from an adult woman who had mild COVID-19 (a few samples of this study predate the infection). Cell type and time point are not known. CDR3s include the opening cysteine and the closing phenylalanine or tryptophan. A D gene is named only where the DNA matches it firmly. Clone size is not always given. Where it is, it says once, few, many or a class for expanded clones.

clone size	V gene	D gene	J gene	CDR3 DNA	CDR3 protein
few	TRBV3-1	NA	TRBJ2-7	TGTGCCAGCAGGAAGGACGGCTACGAGCAGTACTTC	CASRKDGYEQYF
few	TRBV7-9	TRBD1	TRBJ2-7	TGTGCCAGCAGCCAGGGACAGGTGCAAGCCTCCTACGAGCAGTACTTC	CASSQGQVQASYEQYF
NA	TRBV5-5	TRBD1	TRBJ1-4	TGTGCCAGCAGCCCGTTACCGGGACAGACTAATGAAAAACTGTTTTTT	CASSPLPGQTNEKLFF
NA	TRBV11-1	NA	TRBJ1-1	TGTGCCAGCAGCTTAATAGAGGGAACTGAAGCTTTCTTT	CASSLIEGTEAFF
few	TRBV2	TRBD1	TRBJ1-6	TGTGCCAGCAGTGATCGGGACAGAACCTATTCACCCCTCCACTTT	CASSDRDRTYSPLHF
NA	TRBV4-3	NA	TRBJ2-3	TGCGCCAGCAGCCAAGGCAGGGGCAGGGAGCATACGCAGTATTTT	CASSQGRGREHTQYF
NA	TRBV7-6	NA	TRBJ2-5	TGTGCCAGCAGCTTAGCCCTGGGTTGGGACCAAGAGACCCAGTACTTC	CASSLALGWDQETQYF
many	TRBV12-3/TRBV12-4	NA	TRBJ2-1	TGTGCCAGCAGTTTTGCCCGAAATGAGCAGTTCTTC	CASSFARNEQFF
few	TRBV4-1	NA	TRBJ1-1	TGCGCCAGCAGCCTCCAGGGTTGGAACACTGAAGCTTTCTTT	CASSLQGWNTEAFF
NA	TRBV2	NA	TRBJ2-2	TGTGCCAGCTGCCGGGTCACCGGGGAGCTGTTTTTT	CASCRVTGELFF
few	TRBV19	NA	TRBJ1-5	TGTGCCAGTAGTATTGGGGGTCAGCCCCAGCATTTT	CASSIGGQPQHF
few	TRBV4-1	NA	TRBJ1-5	TGCGCCAGCAGCCCACAGGGTAACTCGGGCAATCAGCCCCAGCATTTT	CASSPQGNSGNQPQHF
NA	TRBV7-3	NA	TRBJ2-1	TGTGCCAGCAGCTTAACGTTAGCTGGTAATGAGCAGTTCTTC	CASSLTLAGNEQFF
NA	TRBV7-7	TRBD1	TRBJ2-2	TGTGCCAGCAGCCTATCCCCCTGGACAGGGGAGACCGGGGAGCTGTTTTTT	CASSLSPWTGETGELFF
few	TRBV6-5	NA	TRBJ2-7	TGTGCCAGCACCTTCGCGGAGGGGGCTGGCGAGCAGTACTTC	CASTFAEGAGEQYF
NA	TRBV5-6	NA	TRBJ2-7	TGTGCCAGCAGCTTGGGAGACAGTCTATACGAGCAGTACTTC	CASSLGDSLYEQYF
few	TRBV10-3	NA	TRBJ2-3	TGTGCCATCAGTGAATACACCGCAGATACGCAGTATTTT	CAISEYTADTQYF
NA	TRBV2	NA	TRBJ2-2	TGTGCCAGCAGTGAGGACTTTACCGGGGAGCTGTTTTTT	CASSEDFTGELFF
few	TRBV7-9	NA	TRBJ1-3	TGTGCCAGCAGCGACCAGGGAGGTGGAAACACCATATATTTT	CASSDQGGGNTIYF
NA	TRBV10-2	NA	TRBJ1-5	TGCGCCAGCAGTGAAGGGGGTAGCGGCAATCAGCCCCAGCATTTT	CASSEGGSGNQPQHF
NA	TRBV27	NA	TRBJ1-4	TGTGCCAGCAGTTGGGGTGGGGGACAACAGGCGCCGAACGGAAAACTGTTTTTT	CASSWGGGQQAPNGKLFF
NA	TRBV12-3/TRBV12-4	TRBD2	TRBJ2-3	TGTGCCAGCAGCTCCGGGACTAGCGGGAGTAGTGCGCAGTATTTT	CASSSGTSGSSAQYF
many	TRBV10-3	TRBD1	TRBJ2-7	TGTGCCATCACCACCCCGGGACAGGCCCTCGAGCAGTACTTC	CAITTPGQALEQYF
NA	TRBV5-1	NA	TRBJ2-3	TGCGCCAGCAGAGATCCACTCTCAGATACGCAGTATTTT	CASRDPLSDTQYF
NA	TRBV12-3/TRBV12-4	NA	TRBJ1-2	TGTGCCAGCAGTTTCACTAGACAAGTTATTGGCTACACCTTC	CASSFTRQVIGYTF
few	TRBV11-2	NA	TRBJ2-1	TGTGCCAGCCTCCCGCCGGAATCCAATGAGCAGTTCTTC	CASLPPESNEQFF
few	TRBV5-6	NA	TRBJ1-5	TGTGCCAGCAGCTTGGGAGGGGGATGGGGGAGCAATCAGCCCCAGCATTTT	CASSLGGGWGSNQPQHF
NA	TRBV24-1	NA	TRBJ2-2	TGTGCCACCAGTGAACCGGACAGTGCCGTAGTCACCGGGGAGCTGTTTTTT	CATSEPDSAVVTGELFF
many	TRBV11-2	NA	TRBJ1-4	TGTGCCAGCAGCTTCGATCCTCCATCTGAAAAACTGTTTTTT	CASSFDPPSEKLFF
many	TRBV5-6	TRBD1	TRBJ1-2	TGTGCCAGCAGCCCTGGGACAGGGGCCTATGGCTACACCTTC	CASSPGTGAYGYTF
many	TRBV12-3/TRBV12-4	NA	TRBJ2-7	TGTGCCAGCAGTTTCTACAAGTACGAGCAGTACTTC	CASSFYKYEQYF
NA	TRBV5-1	TRBD1	TRBJ1-2	TGCGCCAGCAGCTCCACCGGGACAGGGAACTATGGCTACACCTTC	CASSSTGTGNYGYTF
few	TRBV7-9	NA	TRBJ2-7	TGTGCCAGCAGTATCGGGGTCTACGAGCAGTACTTC	CASSIGVYEQYF
few	TRBV29-1	NA	TRBJ1-1	TGCAGCGTTTTATCCGGAGGGGGCACTGAAGCTTTCTTT	CSVLSGGGTEAFF
NA	TRBV4-3	NA	TRBJ2-1	TGCGCCAGCAGCCAAGAATGGAACTCCTACAATGAGCAGTTCTTC	CASSQEWNSYNEQFF
NA	TRBV27	NA	TRBJ1-1	TGTGCCAGCAGTTTTGGGACACCCCAGAAGCGGGCTTTCTTT	CASSFGTPQKRAFF
few	TRBV9	TRBD2	TRBJ2-7	TGTGCCAGCAGCACTAGCGGGAAAGAGGCACTTGGCGAGCAGTACTTC	CASSTSGKEALGEQYF
NA	TRBV29-1	NA	TRBJ1-2	TGCAGCGTTTACACTGGGGGCTTAGACTACACCTTC	CSVYTGGLDYTF
many	TRBV27	NA	TRBJ2-7	TGTGCCAGCAGCGACATCTTCCTCGTATCCGAGCAGTACTTC	CASSDIFLVSEQYF
NA	TRBV9	NA	TRBJ2-5	TGTGCCAGCAGCACGGAGGCCCAAGAGACCCAGTACTTC	CASSTEAQETQYF
NA	TRBV12-3/TRBV12-4	NA	TRBJ2-1	TGTGCCAGCAGTTTAGAACCAGCGGGTAGCTACAATGAGCAGTTCTTC	CASSLEPAGSYNEQFF
few	TRBV4-2	TRBD2	TRBJ2-5	TGTGCCAGCAGCCAAGTGTTAGCGGGGGATGAAGAGACCCAGTACTTC	CASSQVLAGDEETQYF
few	TRBV5-1	TRBD2	TRBJ2-7	TGCGCCAGCAGACTAGCGGGGGCCTTCTCCTACGAGCAGTACTTC	CASRLAGAFSYEQYF
NA	TRBV11-2	NA	TRBJ2-7	TGTGCCAGCAGCGAGGAGGCCATCTACGAGCAGTACTTC	CASSEEAIYEQYF
NA	TRBV12-3/TRBV12-4	TRBD1	TRBJ2-2	TGTGCCAGCACCCTCACATGGACAGGGCCGAACACCGGGGAGCTGTTTTTT	CASTLTWTGPNTGELFF
few	TRBV9	NA	TRBJ2-7	TGTGCCAGCAGCGTAGAGAGTAGCCCCCTCGAGCAGTACTTC	CASSVESSPLEQYF
many	TRBV4-3	NA	TRBJ2-3	TGCGCCAGCAGCTCCTCATCCGTAGATACGCAGTATTTT	CASSSSSVDTQYF
few	TRBV3-1	NA	TRBJ1-1	TGTGCCAGCAGCCAAGGAGGGATCTCTGAAGCTTTCTTT	CASSQGGISEAFF
few	TRBV6-6	TRBD1	TRBJ2-7	TGTGCCAGCAGTTACCCACGAAGCCCAACCCGGGACAGGGGCTACTACGAGCAGTACTTC	CASSYPRSPTRDRGYYEQYF